The 21 T cell receptor beta chains below were found in one sample sequenced in a study of T cell responses to AZD1222 COVID-19 vaccine (dated by TCRdb to the early 2020s). The receptor library was made with the immunoSEQ multiplex PCR assay. TCRdb stores this immuneACCESS table with in-frame sequences only. Part of the clones is absent; in the studies checked, under half of the shortfall reflects unresolved V genes, and no reason is known for the rest. The sample profile shows around 99,000 clones; around nine tenths of them were found once. The ten most abundant clones make up over 9.5% of the sample. Sample time point, as interpreted from the label and publication: baseline before first vaccination. Source: peripheral blood, taken on day 0 of AZD1222 vaccination. The source of these receptors is an adult in good health.

The chain couples TRBV5-1 to TRBJ2-1; D call uncertain. Germline loops: CDR1 SGHRS, CDR2 YFSETQ. Between the trimmed V and J ends, which lost 8 bases and 2 bases, there was a span of 17 bases. This CDR3 spans 15 amino acids. The CDR3 nucleotides read TGCGCCAGTTCCACCCTCAAGGAGACCTACAATGAGCAGTTCTTC. Translated: CASSTLKETYNEQFF.

The chain combines TRBV28 with TRBJ1-1, with D perhaps matching TRBD1 (5 bases). V lost 4 bases to trimming and J lost 10 bases, with 13 bases between them. This CDR3 region has 12 residues. Germline CDR1 MDHEN, CDR2 SYDVKM. CDR3 sequence: CASSSGLSGAFF. Here the CDR3 DNA reads TGTGCCAGCAGTTCGGGACTTAGCGGAGCTTTCTTT.

V usage is TRBV6-5 and J usage is TRBJ2-2, with 10 bases matching TRBD2. The junction had 7 bases not matched to a gene; V was cut back by 8 bases and J by 4 bases. Germline V gene lookup returns CDR1 MNHEY and CDR2 SVGAGI. The CDR3 loop spans 15 amino acids. CDR3 nucleotide sequence: TGTGCCAGCGGGTCTAGCGGGAGAATCACCGGGGAGCTGTTTTTT. Translating gives CASGSSGRITGELFF.

The chain carries TRBV29-1 and TRBJ2-1, with D possibly TRBD2 on 6 matching bases. Germline V lookup: CDR1 SQVTM, CDR2 ANQGSEA. Trimming pared 7 bases from V and 0 bases from J, leaving 22 bases between. The CDR3 loop spans 17 amino acids. CDR3 sequence reads: CSAQGGRRISSYNEQFF. The CDR3, as DNA: TGCAGCGCCCAGGGAGGACGGCGGATAAGCTCCTACAATGAGCAGTTCTTC.

CDR3 nucleotides: TGTGCCAGCAGCTACCCGCCGGGACAACCTTACGAGCAGTACTTC. Its translation: CASSYPPGQPYEQYF. V usage is TRBV11-2 and J usage is TRBJ2-7; maybe TRBD1 (6 bases). The CDR3 sequence is 15 residues long. Germline CDR1 and CDR2: SGHAT and FQNNGV. Trimming took 4 bases from V and 4 from J, leaving 17 bases between them.

The table lists this clone with a count of one. Here the CDR3 reads CASRPGTANTEAFF. CDR3 DNA sequence: TGTGCCAGCCGGCCCGGGACGGCGAACACTGAAGCTTTCTTT. The chain employs TRBV2 and TRBJ1-1, with D tentatively TRBD1 (5 bases). In germline, CDR1 is SNHLY, CDR2 FYNNEI. This CDR3 has 14 residues. The V gene lost 8 bases and the J gene lost 1 base, with 14 bases spanning the gap. Together with reference TRBV2 and TRBJ1-1, the CDR3 gives the full variable domain: EPEVTQTPSHQVTQMGQEVILRCVPISNHLYFYWYRQILGQKVEFLVSFYNNEISEKSEIFDDQFSVERPDGSNFTLKIRSTKLEDSAMYFCASRPGTANTEAFFGQGTRLTVV.

The chain is built from TRBV19 and TRBJ2-2; D unclear. The germline V gene encodes CDR1 LNHDA and CDR2 SQIVND (reference sequence). The CDR3 extends over 11 amino acids. The germline V and J ends were trimmed by 6 bases and 6 bases, with 5 bases remaining between them. CDR3 sequence reads: CASRSAGELFF. The DNA for the CDR3 is TGTGCCAGTAGGTCCGCCGGGGAGCTGTTTTTT.

The chain couples TRBV3-1 (or the pseudogene TRBV3-2) to TRBJ2-6, with D unresolved. This CDR3 is built from 17 residues. V shed 2 bases and J shed 1 base, with 12 bases lying between them. Per the germline V gene, CDR1 is LGHDT and CDR2 is YNNKEL (reference sequence). CDR3 sequence reads: CASSQLPGRSGANVLTF. CDR3 nucleotide sequence: TGTGCCAGCAGCCAACTCCCGGGCCGATCTGGGGCCAACGTCCTGACTTTC.

This clone was seen a handful of times. The genes are TRBV28 and TRBJ1-2; 9 nucleotides line up with TRBD1. V was pared by 6 bases and J by 2 bases, with 16 bases of the junction left unmatched. The CDR3 has 18 amino acids. Germline V gene lookup returns CDR1 MDHEN and CDR2 SYDVKM. The CDR3 coding sequence is TGTGCCAGCAGATTGACACAGGGGGCGGTCGAAGGGAACTATGGCTACACCTTC. Its protein product is CASRLTQGAVEGNYGYTF.

V is TRBV6-2 or TRBV6-3 and J is TRBJ1-1, with a tentative D call TRBD1 (6 bases). Germline CDR1 reads MNHEY; CDR2 reads SVGEGT. This CDR3 contains 13 residues. V gave up 6 bases and J gave up 5 bases, with 13 bases separating them. CDR3 nucleotide sequence: TGTGCCAGCAGCCCAGGGGAAGGGACTGAAGCTTTCTTT. This encodes CASSPGEGTEAFF.

This clone was recorded once. The chain uses TRBV12-5 and TRBJ2-1, with a tentative D call TRBD2 (7 bases). Germline V lookup: CDR1 LGHNT, CDR2 FRNRAP. The CDR3 contains 21 residues. The V and J ends lost 2 bases and 1 base respectively, with 27 bases between them. The CDR3 nucleotides read TGTGCTAGTGGTTTGCCATACAGGGCGTGGATAGCGGGTAGATCCTACAATGAGCAGTTCTTC. It is translated as CASGLPYRAWIAGRSYNEQFF. The variable domain in full, with the rest retrieved from reference TRBV12-5 and TRBJ2-1, is DARVTQTPRHKVTEMGQEVTMRCQPILGHNTVFWYRQTMMQGLELLAYFRNRAPLDDSGMPKDRFSAEMPDATLATLKIQPSEPRDSAVYFCASGLPYRAWIAGRSYNEQFFGPGTRLTVL.

The chain joins TRBV6-5 to TRBJ1-5; 8 positions match TRBD1. V gave up 0 bases and J gave up 6 bases; unmatched junction bases: 7. Per the germline V gene, CDR1 is MNHEY and CDR2 is SVGAGI. This CDR3 comprises 16 residues. The CDR3 spells CASSYSTQGAPQPQHF. CDR3 sequence (DNA): TGTGCCAGCAGTTACTCCACCCAGGGGGCGCCTCAGCCCCAGCATTTT.

The gene calls are TRBV9 and TRBJ1-6; D gene uncertain. Trimming stripped 4 bases from V and 7 bases from J, with 12 bases between. Germline assignment: CDR1 SGDLS and CDR2 YYNGEE. The CDR3 has 14 residues. DNA for the CDR3: TGTGCCAGCAGCCCGGGCCTTGGGAATTCACCCCTCCACTTT. It yields the protein CASSPGLGNSPLHF.

This chain links TRBV15 with TRBJ1-1; the D is unclear. There are 15 residues in the CDR3. Germline CDR1 LNHNV, CDR2 YYDKDF (reference sequence). V gave up 8 bases and J gave up 5 bases, with 21 bases separating them. The CDR3 spells CATRGQRSQSTEAFF. CDR3 nucleotides: TGTGCCACCCGAGGGCAACGGAGTCAGAGTACTGAAGCTTTCTTT. The variable domain in full, with the rest retrieved from reference TRBV15 and TRBJ1-1, is DAMVIQNPRYQVTQFGKPVTLSCSQTLNHNVMYWYQQKSSQAPKLLFHYYDKDFNNEADTPDNFQSRRPNTSFCFLDIRSPGLGDTAMYLCATRGQRSQSTEAFFGQGTRLTVV.

This chain uses TRBV30 with TRBJ1-5; a weak D match, TRBD1 (6 bases). The CDR3 extends over 15 amino acids. Between the trimmed V and J ends, which lost 0 bases and 2 bases, there was a span of 11 bases. CDR1 is GTSNPN, CDR2 SVGIG, per germline (reference sequence). In nucleotides, the CDR3 is TGTGCCTGGAGTGTAGACAGGAGCGGCAATCAGCCCCAGCATTTT. It translates to CAWSVDRSGNQPQHF.

This chain links TRBV13 with TRBJ2-2; D is ambiguous. CDR3 length: 15 residues. The germline V and J ends were trimmed by 6 bases and 1 base, with 12 bases remaining between them. Per the germline V gene, CDR1 is PRHDT and CDR2 is FYEKMQ (reference sequence). CDR3 amino acids: CASRIGLLNTGELFF. The CDR3 nucleotides read TGTGCCAGCAGGATCGGCCTCTTGAACACCGGGGAGCTGTTTTTT.

The chain links TRBV28 to TRBJ1-1; TRBD1 might be the D (6 bases). Germline CDR1 is MDHEN and CDR2 is SYDVKM. This CDR3 has 13 residues. V was cut by 5 bases and J by 8 bases, with 15 bases left in between. The CDR3 loop reads CASSRQALQEAFF. DNA of the CDR3: TGTGCCAGCAGTCGACAGGCCCTCCAGGAAGCTTTCTTT.

V is TRBV7-6 and J is TRBJ2-5; D tentatively reads TRBD1 or TRBD2 (5 bases each). The CDR3 is made up of 13 amino acids. CDR1 is SGHVS and CDR2 is FNYEAQ in the germline V gene. Trimming removed 4 bases from V and 2 bases from J, with 8 bases in between. As DNA, the CDR3 is TGTGCCAGCAGCTCGGGACCTCAAGAGACCCAGTACTTC. Amino acids: CASSSGPQETQYF.

The chain employs TRBV6-2 or TRBV6-3 and TRBJ1-5, with TRBD1 as a possible D gene (6 bases). The CDR3 contains 15 residues. Germline V lookup: CDR1 MNHEY, CDR2 SVGEGT. Trimming took off 6 bases at V and 2 bases at J, with 14 bases between the two ends. The chain's CDR3 is CASSRLAGGNQPQHF. In DNA form, the CDR3 reads TGTGCCAGCAGCCGACTCGCAGGGGGCAATCAGCCCCAGCATTTT.

CDR3: CASGLVRGREGIPPNYGYTF. In DNA, the CDR3 is TGTGCTAGTGGTTTGGTAAGGGGCAGGGAGGGAATTCCCCCCAACTATGGCTACACCTTC. The J gene is TRBJ1-2, the V gene TRBV12-5, with a possible D match to TRBD1 (5 bases). Germline-derived CDR1 and CDR2 are LGHNT and FRNRAP. The CDR3 sequence is 20 residues long. Trimming pared 0 bases from V and 2 bases from J, leaving 25 bases between.

The chain links TRBV10-1 to TRBJ1-5, with D possibly matching TRBD1 (5 bases). V lost 3 bases to trimming and J lost 2 bases, with 11 bases between them. The CDR3 runs 15 residues. CDR1 is WNHNN and CDR2 is SYGVQD in the germline V gene (reference sequence). This chain's CDR3 is CASSDRDGGNQPQHF. CDR3 nucleotides: TGCGCCAGCAGTGACAGGGATGGAGGCAATCAGCCCCAGCATTTT.